This T cell receptor (beta chain) was recorded in a study of T cell responses to AZD1222 COVID-19 vaccine. Concerning this clone itself: Antigen: not known.

The assay was immunoSEQ multiplex PCR, and TCRdb's table has in-frame clones only and misses some. Of approximately 100,000 clones listed, roughly nine tenths are singletons. Findings and caveats of the study: The number of AZD1222 recipients seropositive at baseline was only 6 or 7. Repertoire sampling was restricted to post-peak T cell response timepoints. Unmutated variant regions are reportedly the target of nearly half of TCRs that are spike-specific.

This receptor was taken from an adult in good health. The sequencing used peripheral blood, collected on day 0 of AZD1222 vaccination.

CDR3 loop: CASSFSREAFF. The CDR3 bases are TGTGCCAGCAGTTTTAGTCGAGAAGCTTTCTTT. The chain carries TRBV12-3 or TRBV12-4 and TRBJ1-1, with D unresolved. The V and J ends lost 3 bases and 8 bases respectively, with 7 bases between them. The CDR3 totals 11 residues.